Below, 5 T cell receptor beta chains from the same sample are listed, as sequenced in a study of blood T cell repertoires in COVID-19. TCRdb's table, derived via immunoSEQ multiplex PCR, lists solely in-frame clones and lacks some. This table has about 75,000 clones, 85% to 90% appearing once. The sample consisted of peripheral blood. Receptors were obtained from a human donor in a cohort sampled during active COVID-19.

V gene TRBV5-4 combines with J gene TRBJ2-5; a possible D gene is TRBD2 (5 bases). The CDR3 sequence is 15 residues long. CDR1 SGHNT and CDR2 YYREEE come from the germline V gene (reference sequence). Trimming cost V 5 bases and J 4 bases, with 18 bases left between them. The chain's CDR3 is CASRLGIAPVETQYF. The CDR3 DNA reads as TGTGCCAGCAGACTAGGAATAGCCCCCGTAGAGACCCAGTACTTC.

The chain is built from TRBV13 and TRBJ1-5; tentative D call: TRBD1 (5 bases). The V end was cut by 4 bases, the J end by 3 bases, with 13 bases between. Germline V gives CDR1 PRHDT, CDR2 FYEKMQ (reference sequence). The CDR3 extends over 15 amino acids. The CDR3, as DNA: TGTGCCAGCAGCTCCTCCGGACACCTCAATCAGCCCCAGCATTTT. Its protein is CASSSSGHLNQPQHF. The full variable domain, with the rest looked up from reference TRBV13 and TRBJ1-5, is AAGVIQSPRHLIKEKRETATLKCYPIPRHDTVYWYQQGPGQDPQFLISFYEKMQSDKGSIPDRFSAQQFSDYHSELNMSSLELGDSALYFCASSSSGHLNQPQHFGDGTRLSIL.

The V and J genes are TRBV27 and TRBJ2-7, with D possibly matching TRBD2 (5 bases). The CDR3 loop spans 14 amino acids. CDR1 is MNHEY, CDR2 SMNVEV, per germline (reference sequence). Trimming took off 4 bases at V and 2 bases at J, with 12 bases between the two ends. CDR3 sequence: CASSSAASTYEQYF. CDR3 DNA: TGTGCCAGCAGTTCAGCGGCTTCGACCTACGAGCAGTACTTC.

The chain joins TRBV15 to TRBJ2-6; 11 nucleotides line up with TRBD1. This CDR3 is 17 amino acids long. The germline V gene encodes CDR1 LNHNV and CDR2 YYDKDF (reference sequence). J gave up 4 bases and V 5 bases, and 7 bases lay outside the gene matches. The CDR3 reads CATSDGQGASGANVLTF. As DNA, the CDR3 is TGTGCCACCAGCGATGGACAGGGGGCCTCCGGGGCCAACGTCCTGACTTTC.

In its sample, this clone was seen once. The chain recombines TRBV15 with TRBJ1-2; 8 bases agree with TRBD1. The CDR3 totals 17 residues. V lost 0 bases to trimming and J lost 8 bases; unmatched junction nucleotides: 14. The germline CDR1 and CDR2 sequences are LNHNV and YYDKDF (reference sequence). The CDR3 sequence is CATSRDGGMTGAPGYTF. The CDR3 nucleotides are TGTGCCACCAGCAGAGATGGGGGAATGACAGGGGCTCCCGGCTACACCTTC.